The T cell receptor beta chain described here comes from a study of blood T cell repertoires in COVID-19. The protocol was immunoSEQ multiplex PCR, while the TCRdb copy is restricted to in-frame clones and leaves out a portion. The repertoire consists of some 140,000 clones, with approximately 89% occurring once and the leading ten covering 4.3%. In germline, CDR1 is SNHLY, CDR2 FYNNEI. This CDR3 is built from 16 residues. Trimming shortened V by 5 bases and J by 9 bases, and 20 bases separated the two germline ends. Sequencing used peripheral blood. This TCR came from a human donor in a cohort sampled during active COVID-19. The chain has TRBV2 and TRBJ1-6; D is possibly TRBD1 (5 bases). CDR3 amino acids: CASSYRGGGMGSPLHF. DNA for the CDR3: TGTGCCAGCAGTTACCGCGGGGGGGGTATGGGTTCACCCCTCCACTTT.